A single sample is the source of the 26 T cell receptor beta chains below, sequenced in a study of blood T cells in healthy people across ages. The second PCR ran roughly 6 to 12 cycles with a sample-barcoded 5' primer and J-beta primers. TCRdb processed the 5' RACE reads anew with MiXCR; each CDR3 protein has one entry. The sample records over 1,500,000 distinct CDR3 sequences, 49% being singletons. Material: blood. These receptors all stem from a woman in her thirties or forties in good health.

In regard to this clonotype: The junction differs from germline at one of its ends, possibly a read error. The chain joins TRBV20-1 to TRBJ2-1, with TRBD2 identical over 10 bases. The CDR3 has 14 residues. CDR1 and CDR2 (germline): DFQATT, SNEGSKA (reference sequence). The CDR3 spells CSTRAGGDYNEQFF. DNA of the CDR3: TGCAGTACTAGAGCGGGGGGGGATTACAATGAGCAGTTCTTC.

The CDR3 DNA reads as TGTGCCAGGGGGGGGAGCAAAACCTATAATTCACCCCTCCACTTT. Translating it yields CARGGSKTYNSPLHF. The chain links TRBV2 to TRBJ1-6, with D tentatively TRBD1 (5 bases). CDR1 is SNHLY, CDR2 FYNNEI, per germline. This CDR3 has 15 amino acids. V was cut by 9 bases and J by 2 bases, with 14 bases left in between.

There are a few counts of this clonotype. The gene calls are TRBV6-5 and TRBJ2-1; 8 nucleotides align to TRBD1. The V and J ends lost 5 bases and 7 bases, in that order; junction bases with no gene match: 16. Germline values: CDR1 MNHEY, CDR2 SVGAGI. The CDR3 loop spans 17 amino acids. The CDR3 reads CASSTERDRSIRNEQFF. CDR3 DNA sequence: TGTGCCAGCAGTACCGAGAGGGACAGGAGTATTCGGAATGAGCAGTTCTTC.

The genes are TRBV6-1 and TRBJ1-1; 8 nucleotides align to TRBD1. The V gene's germline CDR1 is MNHNS and CDR2 SASEGT. CDR3 length: 14 amino acids. The V gene end was trimmed by 4 bases and the J gene end by 10 bases; junction bases not matched to a gene: 11. CDR3 sequence reads: CASSARDRIGGAFF. The CDR3 coding sequence is TGTGCCAGCAGTGCCCGGGACAGGATCGGCGGAGCTTTCTTT.

This clonotype was recorded many times. The chain combines TRBV29-1 with TRBJ2-5; 9 bases fit TRBD1. The CDR3 has 13 residues. J gave up 4 bases and V 6 bases, and 6 bases lay outside the gene matches. CDR1 and CDR2 from the germline V gene are SQVTM and ANQGSEA. CDR3 residues: CSVGTGPLETQYF. CDR3 sequence (DNA): TGCAGCGTAGGGACAGGGCCGCTAGAGACCCAGTACTTC.

J is TRBJ2-1 and V is TRBV9, with 7 bases lining up with TRBD1. Germline assignment: CDR1 SGDLS and CDR2 YYNGEE. V dropped 7 bases and J dropped 7; count of bases not matched to a gene: 8. The length of the CDR3 is 13 residues. Written as DNA, the CDR3 is TGTGCCAGCGCCCGAGGGGGCCGAAATGAGCAGTTCTTC. Translating it yields CASARGGRNEQFF.

The gene calls are TRBV6-5 and TRBJ2-5; no clear D gene. The CDR3 is 15 residues long. Looked up from germline, CDR1 is MNHEY and CDR2 is SVGAGI. The V end was cut by 2 bases, the J end by 4 bases, with 14 bases between. CDR3 protein: CASSYQMRTRETQYF. Here the CDR3 DNA reads TGTGCCAGCAGTTACCAAATGAGGACCCGAGAGACCCAGTACTTC.

The chain couples TRBV6-2 or TRBV6-3 to TRBJ2-1, with 11 bases matching TRBD1. The last part of the DNA fits TRBJ2-7 better; the J call may be wrong. Germline loops: CDR1 MNHEY, CDR2 SVGEGT. CDR3 size: 17 residues. In DNA, the CDR3 is TGTGCCAGCCGCAAGGACAGGGGGCTTCCCTCCTACAATGAGCAGTACTTC. Protein product: CASRKDRGLPSYNEQYF.

This chain links TRBV3-1 with TRBJ2-7, with 9 nucleotides matching TRBD1. V shed 4 bases and J 3 bases; nucleotides not matched to a gene: 7. The CDR3 is made up of 15 amino acids. The germline V gene has CDR1 LGHDT and CDR2 YNNKEL (reference sequence). The chain's CDR3 is CASSPAGTGHYEQYF. The CDR3 nucleotides are TGTGCCAGCAGCCCCGCCGGGACAGGGCACTACGAGCAGTACTTC.

Many counts were recorded for this clonotype. The chain uses TRBV4-3 and TRBJ1-4; the D is unclear. Trimming shortened V by 0 bases and J by 5 bases, and 19 bases separated the two germline ends. The CDR3 consists of 18 residues. Germline assignment: CDR1 LGHNA and CDR2 YSLEER. The DNA for the CDR3 is TGCGCCAGCAGCCAAGATCCCCCCGATGTGAGTGGGAATGAAAAACTGTTTTTT. Translating it yields CASSQDPPDVSGNEKLFF.

The chain links TRBV15 to TRBJ2-5; no reliable D call. The germline V and J ends were trimmed by 4 bases and 1 base, with 10 bases remaining between them. CDR3 length: 14 residues. Germline CDR1 and CDR2: LNHNV and YYDKDF (reference sequence). This chain's CDR3 is CATSKGSVQETQYF. The DNA of the CDR3 is TGTGCCACCAGCAAGGGCAGCGTCCAAGAGACCCAGTACTTC.

The rearrangement links TRBV20-1 to TRBJ2-3; the D gene is possibly TRBD2 (6 bases). Per the germline V gene, CDR1 is DFQATT and CDR2 is SNEGSKA (reference sequence). This CDR3 is built from 17 residues. Trimming took 6 bases from V and 0 from J, leaving 22 bases between them. The CDR3 nucleotides are TGCAGTGCCCGGGCGGTCCGGGGGAGTCCTAGCACAGATACGCAGTATTTT. It is translated as CSARAVRGSPSTDTQYF.

The chain joins TRBV29-1 to TRBJ1-5, with D perhaps matching TRBD1 (6 bases). V dropped 1 base and J dropped 7 bases, with 8 bases sitting between them. The CDR3 covers 12 residues. Germline V lookup: CDR1 SQVTM, CDR2 ANQGSEA. CDR3 loop: CSVEGQGQPQHF. CDR3 bases: TGCAGCGTTGAAGGGCAGGGGCAGCCCCAGCATTTT.

V and J are TRBV3-1 and TRBJ1-4; D is perhaps TRBD1 (6 bases). CDR3 size: 16 residues. Germline-derived CDR1 and CDR2 are LGHDT and YNNKEL (reference sequence). Trimming took off 3 bases at V and 4 bases at J, with 15 bases between the two ends. The CDR3, as DNA: TGTGCCAGCAGCCAGCCAGGTCGCAGGGGTAATGAAAAACTGTTTTTT. Residues: CASSQPGRRGNEKLFF.

J is TRBJ2-7 and V is TRBV14, with a weak D call TRBD1 (6 bases). Trimming cost V 1 base and J 7 bases, with 17 bases left between them. CDR1 is SGHDN and CDR2 is FVKESK in the germline V gene. The CDR3 consists of 15 residues. This chain's CDR3 is CASSQAYRVANEQYF. The CDR3 DNA reads as TGTGCCAGCAGCCAAGCATACAGGGTTGCTAATGAGCAGTACTTC.

This clonotype was seen more than once but under ten times. This chain connects TRBV20-1 to TRBJ2-5; possible D gene TRBD1, 6 bases. The CDR3 covers 14 residues. Germline assignment: CDR1 DFQATT and CDR2 SNEGSKA (reference sequence). The V gene lost 1 base and the J gene lost 5 bases, with 14 bases spanning the gap. The CDR3 sequence: CSARVGAGGETQYF. The CDR3 DNA sequence: TGCAGTGCTAGAGTGGGGGCTGGTGGGGAGACCCAGTACTTC.

The chain employs TRBV11-3 and TRBJ2-1, with D perhaps TRBD1 or TRBD2 (5 bases each). V was trimmed by 5 bases and J by 5 bases, leaving 19 bases between them. Per the germline V gene, CDR1 is SGHNT and CDR2 is YENEEA. This CDR3 is 16 amino acids long. The CDR3, as DNA: TGTGCCAGCAGCCCGCGCGGTCCTGGGGGAAACAATGAGCAGTTCTTC. Protein product: CASSPRGPGGNNEQFF. The full variable domain, with the rest looked up from reference TRBV11-3 and TRBJ2-1, is EAGVVQSPRYKIIEKKQPVAFWCNPISGHNTLYWYLQNLGQGPELLIRYENEEAVDDSQLPKDRFSAERLKGVDSTLKIQPAELGDSAVYLCASSPRGPGGNNEQFFGPGTRLTVL.

This clonotype was seen only a few times. The gene calls are TRBV7-9 and TRBJ2-5, with D unresolved. This CDR3 comprises 14 residues. The V end was cut by 6 bases, the J end by 3 bases, with 14 bases between. Germline V gene sequence: CDR1 SEHNR, CDR2 FQNEAQ (reference sequence). CDR3 sequence: CASSRMFDEETQYF. In DNA, the CDR3 is TGTGCCAGCAGTCGCATGTTTGACGAAGAGACCCAGTACTTC. The whole variable domain, remainder taken from reference TRBV7-9 and TRBJ2-5, is DTGVSQNPRHKITKRGQNVTFRCDPISEHNRLYWYRQTLGQGPEFLTYFQNEAQLEKSRLLSDRFSAERPKGSFSTLEIQRTEQGDSAMYLCASSRMFDEETQYFGPGTRLLVL.

This clonotype occurred a few times. A junction end diverges from the germline sequence, so it may reflect a read error. The J gene is TRBJ2-3, the V gene TRBV12-3 or TRBV12-4; 8 bases match TRBD2. This CDR3 is 13 amino acids long. CDR3 in amino acids: CASSFGLADTRYF. CDR3 nucleotide sequence: TGTGCCAGCAGTTTTGGACTAGCAGATACGCGGTATTTT.

CDR3 in DNA: TGTGCCATCAGGGACCCCGTGGCAGGGGGGGAGACCCAGTACTTC. Its protein is CAIRDPVAGGETQYF. The rearrangement links TRBV10-3 to TRBJ2-5; maybe TRBD1 (7 bases). Trimming pared 6 bases from V and 5 bases from J, leaving 19 bases between. The CDR3 has 15 amino acids. Germline CDR1 and CDR2: ENHRY and SYGVKD.

This rearrangement joins TRBV6-5 to TRBJ2-1; TRBD1 agrees at 9 bases. The end of the DNA fits TRBJ2-7 better, so the J call may be wrong. In germline, CDR1 is MNHEY, CDR2 SVGAGI. This CDR3 comprises 16 residues. CDR3 sequence: CASSPTGGGSYNEQYF. CDR3 nucleotide sequence: TGTGCCAGCAGCCCGACAGGGGGGGGCTCTTACAATGAGCAGTACTTC.

The chain has TRBV6-2 or TRBV6-3 and TRBJ2-5; 7 positions agree with TRBD1. There are 19 residues in the CDR3. Germline V gives CDR1 MNHEY, CDR2 SVGEGT. J gave up 2 bases and V 4 bases, and 19 bases lay outside the gene matches. The CDR3 spells CASSWSGGHTGTVQETQYF. The CDR3 nucleotides read TGTGCCAGCAGTTGGTCGGGCGGCCACACCGGGACAGTGCAAGAGACCCAGTACTTC.

This chain joins TRBV6-6 and TRBJ1-2; 9 nucleotides agree with TRBD1. The length of the CDR3 is 15 residues. Germline values: CDR1 MNHNY, CDR2 SVGAGI (reference sequence). V was clipped by 7 bases and J by 3 bases; unmatched bases: 9. The CDR3 region is CASKGPDRGDYGYTF. The CDR3 DNA reads as TGTGCCAGCAAGGGCCCGGACAGGGGAGACTATGGCTACACCTTC.

This clonotype was picked up a small number of times. This sequence joins TRBV11-2 and TRBJ2-7; 10 bases fit TRBD2. The CDR3 length is 17 residues. V dropped 5 bases and J dropped 3; count of bases not matched to a gene: 13. Germline V gene lookup returns CDR1 SGHAT and CDR2 FQNNGV. The CDR3 nucleotides are TGTGCCAGCAGCCCCGTTGAAGCGGGGGGGCACAGCTACGAGCAGTACTTC. Protein sequence: CASSPVEAGGHSYEQYF.

The CDR3 nucleotides are TGTGCCAGCAGCTACGATATCACCTACGAGCAGTACTTC. It specifies CASSYDITYEQYF. The V gene is TRBV27, the J gene TRBJ2-4, with D unclear. The J call may be mistaken, given a closer DNA end match to TRBJ2-7. The germline V gene encodes CDR1 MNHEY and CDR2 SMNVEV (reference sequence). This CDR3 contains 13 residues.

This chain links TRBV7-6 with TRBJ1-5; tentatively, D is TRBD1 (5 bases). Trimming cost V 1 base and J 5 bases, with 15 bases left between them. The germline gives CDR1 SGHVS, CDR2 FNYEAQ. This CDR3 spans 16 amino acids. The DNA for the CDR3 is TGTGCCAGCAGCTTAGAGTCCAGGGCCCTTTATCAGCCCCAGCATTTT. It is translated as CASSLESRALYQPQHF.